This TCR beta chain was identified during a study of cytomegalovirus exposure and HLA in healthy donors. Study findings and constraints: There were some public TCRs occurring in many donors, but most TCR sequences were rare. Diagnosis of cytomegalovirus status made by the classifier reportedly showed high specificity and sensitivity.

As to this clone: Its antigen is currently unknown.

Data came from immunoSEQ multiplex PCR; TCRdb stores just in-frame clones and leaves some out. The sample lists some 150,000 clones, around 90% occurring once. This clonotype originated in a man aged 18 to 30 in good health and CMV-seropositive. The sequencing input was PBMCs.

The CDR3 sequence is CASSESEGSGNGYTF. DNA for the CDR3: TGTGCCAGCAGTGAATCCGAAGGGAGTGGGAATGGCTACACCTTC. The chain recombines TRBV6-1 with TRBJ1-2; D not certain. Trimming pared 2 bases from V and 6 bases from J, leaving 16 bases between. CDR3 length equals 15 residues. From germline, CDR1 is MNHNS and CDR2 SASEGT.